This T cell receptor beta chain was profiled in a study of CD8+CD57+ T cells in acquired aplastic anemia. In the study overall: On average, sorted CD4+ and CD8+ cells gave 3 to 4 ug of DNA. Study findings and constraints: Shared by patients and controls, just under 30 CD8+ CDR3s were abundant in patients. Between the patient and control groups, CD8+ Simpson's diversity did not differ significantly.

Genomic DNA was employed as the template in profiling TCR beta VDJ and CDR3. TCRdb independently ran MiXCR on the reads; one entry per CDR3 protein. The sample has 150,000 to 200,000 distinct CDR3 sequences, less than 50% seen once. Whoever was chosen for sequencing had shown CD8+CD57+ cell expansion by flow cytometry. In all patients, the disease was severe acquired aplastic anemia. Germline V gives CDR1 SEHNR, CDR2 FQNEAQ (reference sequence). CDR3 size: 11 residues. V lost 3 bases, J lost 11 bases, and 5 bases lay in between. This clonotype showed up many times. Its antigen remains unknown. Source material: sorted CD4+, CD8+, or CD8+CD57+ T cells (not recorded which) from PBMCs. The sequence was obtained from a human donor with aplastic anemia. The chain combines TRBV7-9 with TRBJ2-6, with D hard to call. The CDR3 is CASSFGDVLTF. CDR3 in DNA: TGTGCCAGCAGCTTCGGAGACGTCCTGACTTTC.